The 21 T cell receptor beta chains reported below all come from one sample, sequenced in a study of T-cell memory formation after mild COVID-19. TCRdb independently ran MiXCR on the 5' RACE reads; one entry per CDR3 protein. The table records 550,000 to 700,000 distinct CDR3 sequences, around a sixth of them present only once. Sequencing was done on a sample of PBMCs or a T cell subset sorted from them (not recorded which). Receptors were obtained from an adult woman who had mild COVID-19 (a few samples of this study predate the infection). Cell type and time point are not known.

Only a few counts were recorded for this clonotype. The chain joins TRBV7-9 to TRBJ2-1, with 7 bases fitting TRBD2. Germline CDR1 is SEHNR and CDR2 is FQNEAQ (reference sequence). J gave up 4 bases and V 5 bases, and 14 bases lay outside the gene matches. The CDR3 has 17 amino acids. CDR3 nucleotide sequence: TGTGCCAGCAGCCCCACGAGGGCGGGAGTCGCTTACAATGAGCAGTTCTTC. Encoded protein: CASSPTRAGVAYNEQFF.

This chain joins TRBV5-5 and TRBJ2-1; 13 bases agree with TRBD2. With 4 bases clipped from V and 15 bases from J, the junction kept 19 bases outside the gene matches. Germline values: CDR1 SGHKS, CDR2 YYEKEE (reference sequence). The CDR3 contains 17 residues. The CDR3 nucleotides are TGTGCCAGCAGCCTTCCCAACCGGGACAGGACTAGCGGGAGATGGTTCTTC. This codes for CASSLPNRDRTSGRWFF.

This chain uses TRBV6-5 with TRBJ1-1, with a possible D match to TRBD1 (5 bases). Per the germline V gene, CDR1 is MNHEY and CDR2 is SVGAGI. CDR3 length: 12 amino acids. Trimming pared 5 bases from V and 11 bases from J, leaving 15 bases between. CDR3 region: CASSPMGGSAFF. DNA for the CDR3: TGTGCCAGCAGTCCTATGGGGGGAAGTGCTTTCTTT.

This clonotype has only a few counts. The V and J genes are TRBV6-6 and TRBJ2-2; 10 bases are a match to TRBD1. CDR3 length equals 15 residues. Germline values: CDR1 MNHNY, CDR2 SVGAGI (reference sequence). Trimming at V came to 0 bases and at J to 6 bases, leaving 1 base not matched to a gene. The CDR3 loop reads CASSYSGQGAGELFF. CDR3 nucleotides: TGTGCCAGCAGTTACTCCGGACAGGGGGCCGGGGAGCTGTTTTTT.

In its sample, this clonotype was seen many times. The chain employs TRBV5-1 and TRBJ2-1; no definite D call. V lost 4 bases to trimming and J lost 4 bases, with 6 bases between them. Germline CDR1 and CDR2: SGHRS and YFSETQ. This CDR3 region has 12 residues. As DNA, the CDR3 is TGCGCCAGCAGCCCCAAGTACAATGAGCAGTTCTTC. Residues: CASSPKYNEQFF.

The chain has TRBV12-3 or TRBV12-4 and TRBJ1-2; maybe TRBD1 (5 bases). The V end was cut by 5 bases, the J end by 4 bases, with 11 bases between. CDR3 length: 13 residues. CDR3 region: CASSPRGTYGYTF. In nucleotides, the CDR3 is TGTGCCAGCAGTCCCCGCGGGACCTATGGCTACACCTTC.

This clonotype was seen more than once but under ten times. The CDR3 DNA is TGTGCCAGCAGTTACTGGGACAGGGGATCCCTCTACAATGAGCAGTTCTTC. Its protein product is CASSYWDRGSLYNEQFF. This rearrangement joins TRBV6-2 or TRBV6-3 to TRBJ2-1; TRBD1 matches at 10 bases. CDR3 length: 17 amino acids. Germline V lookup: CDR1 MNHEY, CDR2 SVGEGT. After removal of 1 base from V and 3 bases from J, the junction contained 6 bases not matched to a gene.

This clonotype was found a few times. V and J are TRBV4-2 and TRBJ1-2; 7 bases map to TRBD1. V gave up 0 bases and J gave up 5 bases; unmatched junction bases: 6. The germline gives CDR1 LGHNA, CDR2 YNFKEQ. CDR3 size: 15 residues. As DNA, the CDR3 is TGTGCCAGCAGCCAAGATGACAGGGTGCCTTATGGCTACACCTTC. Protein: CASSQDDRVPYGYTF.

This clonotype appeared a few times. This chain connects TRBV29-1 to TRBJ2-7, with 10 bases matching TRBD2. Trimming at V came to 5 bases and at J to 3 bases, leaving 4 bases not matched to a gene. CDR1 SQVTM and CDR2 ANQGSEA come from the germline V gene. The CDR3 is 13 residues long. CDR3 sequence reads: CSVRLAGGYEQYF. CDR3 sequence (DNA): TGCAGCGTTAGACTAGCGGGCGGCTACGAGCAGTACTTC.

This clonotype has only a few counts. The genes are TRBV5-6 and TRBJ2-7; 9 nucleotides agree with TRBD1. The length of the CDR3 is 20 residues. The V gene end was trimmed by 3 bases and the J gene end by 2 bases; junction bases not matched to a gene: 21. In germline, CDR1 is SGHDT, CDR2 YYEEEE. As DNA, the CDR3 is TGTGCCAGCAGCTACTATTTTACTGTCTTGGGACAGGGAAGCGCCTACGAGCAGTACTTC. Its translation is CASSYYFTVLGQGSAYEQYF.

The chain is built from TRBV9 and TRBJ2-5; the match to TRBD2 covers 8 bases. Germline CDR1 reads SGDLS; CDR2 reads YYNGEE. The CDR3 totals 16 residues. The J segment lost 3 bases and the V segment lost 4 bases, leaving 11 bases of the junction unmatched. The CDR3 is CASSPSGGGIEETQYF. The DNA for the CDR3 is TGTGCCAGCAGCCCCTCCGGGGGGGGCATAGAAGAGACCCAGTACTTC.

The chain links TRBV4-1 to TRBJ2-7; 10 nucleotides align to TRBD2. Germline loops: CDR1 MGHRA, CDR2 YSYEKL. The CDR3 is 14 residues long. Trimming at V came to 4 bases and at J to 5 bases, leaving 5 bases not matched to a gene. CDR3 loop: CASSPGLAFNEQYF. As DNA, the CDR3 is TGCGCCAGCAGCCCGGGACTAGCGTTCAACGAGCAGTACTTC.

This clonotype was recorded at least ten times. The rearrangement uses TRBV7-6 and TRBJ2-3; D is perhaps TRBD1 or TRBD2 (5 bases each). Germline-derived CDR1 and CDR2 are SGHVS and FNYEAQ. The CDR3 covers 15 residues. Trimming removed 0 bases at V and 2 bases at J, with 9 bases between. CDR3 loop: CASSLAGAATDTQYF. CDR3 DNA sequence: TGTGCCAGCAGCTTAGCCGGGGCCGCCACAGATACGCAGTATTTT.

J is TRBJ1-3 and V is TRBV20-1, with D unclear. Trimming took 4 bases from V and 0 from J, leaving 16 bases between them. Germline values: CDR1 DFQATT, CDR2 SNEGSKA (reference sequence). CDR3 size: 16 residues. CDR3 nucleotides: TGCAGTGCTATTTCTGGGAAGGGTGCCTCTGGAAACACCATATATTTT. Its protein product is CSAISGKGASGNTIYF.

This chain's CDR3 is CASSLRGTDRYEQYF. CDR3 DNA sequence: TGCGCCAGCAGCTTGCGGGGGACGGACCGATACGAGCAGTACTTC. The chain uses TRBV5-1 and TRBJ2-7; a possible D gene is TRBD2 (6 bases). The V and J ends lost 1 base and 4 bases respectively, with 15 bases between them. This CDR3 has 15 amino acids. Germline lookup yields CDR1 SGHRS and CDR2 YFSETQ.

The sample holds a few counts of this clonotype. The chain carries TRBV7-3 and TRBJ2-2, with 7 bases lining up with TRBD2. Germline V CDR1 and CDR2: SGHTA, FQGTGA. This CDR3 region has 16 residues. V was clipped by 2 bases and J by 2 bases; unmatched bases: 5. CDR3 sequence: CASSLWPSGNTGELFF. CDR3 nucleotides: TGTGCCAGCAGCTTATGGCCTAGCGGAAACACCGGGGAGCTGTTTTTT.

This clonotype was observed many times. The chain couples TRBV18 to TRBJ2-7; D uncertain. Between the trimmed V and J ends, which lost 5 bases and 4 bases, there was a span of 6 bases. The CDR3 has 11 amino acids. CDR1 is KGHSH, CDR2 LQKENI, per germline. Here the CDR3 reads CASSSEYEQYF. The CDR3 bases are TGTGCCAGCTCAAGCGAATACGAGCAGTACTTC. Combining the CDR3 with reference TRBV18 and TRBJ2-7 gives the whole variable domain NAGVMQNPRHLVRRRGQEARLRCSPMKGHSHVYWYRQLPEEGLKFMVYLQKENIIDESGMPKERFSAEFPKEGPSILRIQQVVRGDSAAYFCASSSEYEQYFGPGTRLTVT.

This clonotype was seen at least ten times. The chain joins TRBV20-1 to TRBJ2-1, with D possibly TRBD1 on 5 matching bases. From germline, CDR1 is DFQATT and CDR2 SNEGSKA (reference sequence). V gave up 2 bases and J gave up 2 bases, with 10 bases separating them. This CDR3 is built from 14 residues. As DNA, the CDR3 is TGCAGTGCTAGATGGGCAGGGACCTACAATGAGCAGTTCTTC. Translating gives CSARWAGTYNEQFF.

This clonotype was seen repeatedly, ten times or more. The V and J genes are TRBV5-1 and TRBJ1-1; 9 nucleotides align to TRBD1. Trimming cost V 5 bases and J 4 bases; bases outside gene matches: 3. Germline V gene sequence: CDR1 SGHRS, CDR2 YFSETQ. The CDR3 is 13 residues long. The CDR3 sequence is CASSSGQGTEAFF. The CDR3 DNA is TGCGCCAGCAGTTCGGGACAGGGCACTGAAGCTTTCTTT.

This clonotype was seen at least ten times. The CDR3 DNA sequence: TGTGCCAGCAGCCCAAACCCCACAGATACGCAGTATTTT. Amino acids: CASSPNPTDTQYF. V and J are TRBV3-1 and TRBJ2-3; no reliable D call. CDR1 is LGHDT and CDR2 is YNNKEL in the germline V gene (reference sequence). The CDR3 is 13 residues long. V lost 4 bases and J 2 bases, leaving 7 bases between the germline ends.

The chain joins TRBV4-1 to TRBJ2-6, with 15 bases matching TRBD2. The V gene end was trimmed by 1 base and the J gene end by 2 bases; junction bases not matched to a gene: 9. This CDR3 region has 21 residues. Germline V gene data show CDR1 as MGHRA and CDR2 as YSYEKL. The CDR3 DNA follows: TGCGCCAGCAGCCAAGCACCAGGACTAGCGGGAGGGCCAACTGGGGCCAACGTCCTGACTTTC. Its translation is CASSQAPGLAGGPTGANVLTF.